A single sample gave rise to the 14 T cell receptor beta chains below, sequenced in a study of vaccination effects on CD4 cells after COVID-19. Antigen-specific CD4+ T cells were expanded with viral peptide pools in the ViraFEST assay before sequencing. Once cultured for 10 to 11 days, the cells underwent separation to obtain CD4+ T cells. Prior SARS-CoV-2 infection was absent in the vaccine recipients, as shown by negative nucleocapsid antibodies. These TCRs are of unknown antigen specificity. The table came from immunoSEQ multiplex PCR; TCRdb's copy has only in-frame clones and leaves some out. This table has tens of thousands of clones, 55% to 75% appearing once. Sequenced material: CD4+ T cells from PBMCs cultured with HCoV-OC43 spike peptides, taken before COVID-19 vaccination. Indicated subset: HCoV-OC43 spike overlapping peptide pool stimulation. These receptors came from a human donor who received a COVID-19 vaccine.

The chain is built from TRBV4-1 and TRBJ1-4; a possible D gene is TRBD1 (6 bases). CDR1 and CDR2 from the germline V gene are MGHRA and YSYEKL. The CDR3 has 16 residues. Trimming removed 3 bases from V and 1 base from J, with 12 bases in between. The CDR3 DNA reads as TGCGCCAGCAGCCAGGTCCAGGGGATAACTAATGAAAAACTGTTTTTT. It yields the protein CASSQVQGITNEKLFF.

The chain is built from TRBV6-2 or TRBV6-3 and TRBJ2-2, with D unresolved. The CDR3 consists of 16 residues. The V and J ends lost 2 bases and 7 bases respectively, with 17 bases between them. The germline gives CDR1 MNHEY, CDR2 SVGEGT. The CDR3 spells CASSYGLFGKGGELFF. CDR3 DNA: TGTGCCAGCAGTTACGGGTTGTTTGGGAAGGGCGGGGAGCTGTTTTTT.

Concerning this clone: One end of the junction is discordant with germline, which a read error may explain. V gene TRBV7-9 combines with J gene TRBJ2-7; either TRBD1 or TRBD2 may supply D (6 bases each). CDR1 SEHNR and CDR2 FQNEAQ come from the germline V gene (reference sequence). The CDR3 loop spans 13 amino acids. CDR3 sequence: CASSLGGPRAWSF. Written as DNA, the CDR3 is TGTGCCAGCAGCCTAGGGGGGCCACGGGCGTGGAGCTTC.

The gene calls are TRBV5-1 and TRBJ1-2; no reliable D call. This CDR3 comprises 15 residues. Germline V lookup: CDR1 SGHRS, CDR2 YFSETQ. V gave up 4 bases and J gave up 4 bases, with 17 bases separating them. The CDR3 bases are TGCGCCAGCAGCCCGGACTCCCGGAAATCCTATGGCTACACCTTC. This encodes CASSPDSRKSYGYTF.

The genes are TRBV9 and TRBJ2-1, with no clear D. V was clipped by 4 bases and J by 3 bases, with 8 bases between them. CDR3 length: 13 residues. Germline values: CDR1 SGDLS, CDR2 YYNGEE. The CDR3 loop reads CASSFSDYNEQFF. The CDR3 nucleotides read TGTGCCAGCAGCTTCTCAGACTACAATGAGCAGTTCTTC.

This sequence joins TRBV24-1 and TRBJ2-1, with 8 bases matching TRBD2. CDR3 size: 16 residues. Germline V gene lookup returns CDR1 KGHDR and CDR2 SFDVKD. V dropped 3 bases and J dropped 8; count of bases not matched to a gene: 11. This CDR3 reads CATSDPLASGSYEQFF. In DNA form, the CDR3 reads TGTGCCACCAGTGATCCCTTGGCCAGCGGGAGCTATGAGCAGTTCTTC.

CDR3 DNA sequence: TGTGCCAGCAGCGTAGTCGGCGGGGCCTCATCCGGGGAGCTGTTTTTT. Its translation is CASSVVGGASSGELFF. The genes are TRBV9 and TRBJ2-2; D is perhaps TRBD2 (6 bases). CDR1 and CDR2 from the germline V gene are SGDLS and YYNGEE. Trimming removed 0 bases at V and 6 bases at J, with 15 bases between. This CDR3 is built from 16 residues.

V gene TRBV6-5 combines with J gene TRBJ2-5; D might be TRBD2 (5 bases). There are 13 residues in the CDR3. Germline CDR1 MNHEY, CDR2 SVGAGI. With 6 bases removed from V and 1 base from J, the gap between germline ends came to 9 bases. The CDR3, as DNA: TGTGCCAGCAGGCCGGGGATCCAAGAGACCCAGTACTTC. It encodes CASRPGIQETQYF.

This clone was found once. This sequence joins TRBV7-8 and TRBJ1-2, with D unclear. The CDR3 is made up of 13 amino acids. The V and J ends lost 5 bases and 7 bases respectively, with 14 bases between them. Germline assignment: CDR1 SGHVS and CDR2 FQNEAQ. The CDR3 is CASSGRTSSGYTF. The CDR3 DNA reads TGTGCCAGCAGCGGTAGGACTAGTTCTGGCTACACCTTC.

The V and J genes are TRBV7-9 and TRBJ2-2; no clear D. Trimming stripped 1 base from V and 4 bases from J, with 10 bases between. From germline, CDR1 is SEHNR and CDR2 FQNEAQ (reference sequence). CDR3 length: 15 amino acids. CDR3 in DNA: TGTGCCAGCAGCTTAGGTGGGCCGGGCACCGGGGAGCTGTTTTTT. Amino acid sequence: CASSLGGPGTGELFF.

A single count supports this clone. The chain's CDR3 is CASSFGLSTEAFF. Here the CDR3 DNA reads TGTGCCAGCAGTTTCGGGCTGAGCACTGAAGCTTTCTTT. The chain recombines TRBV6-2 or TRBV6-3 with TRBJ1-1; D is unclear. V gave up 4 bases and J gave up 4 bases, with 10 bases separating them. Per the germline V gene, CDR1 is MNHEY and CDR2 is SVGEGT. The CDR3 extends over 13 amino acids.

This sequence joins TRBV28 and TRBJ2-4; D perhaps matches TRBD1 (5 bases). V was cut by 2 bases and J by 0 bases, with 5 bases left in between. CDR1 and CDR2 (germline): MDHEN, SYDVKM. The CDR3 spans 14 residues. This CDR3 is CASSLGQAKNIQYF. The CDR3 nucleotides read TGTGCCAGCAGTTTAGGACAAGCCAAAAACATTCAGTACTTC.

The chain couples TRBV5-1 to TRBJ2-4, with D perhaps matching TRBD1 or TRBD2 (6 bases each). Looked up from germline, CDR1 is SGHRS and CDR2 is YFSETQ. Trimming pared 0 bases from V and 0 bases from J, leaving 10 bases between. The CDR3 sequence is 16 residues long. The CDR3 nucleotides read TGCGCCAGCAGCTTGGAAGGGGGACTAGCCAAAAACATTCAGTACTTC. Protein: CASSLEGGLAKNIQYF.

This clone showed up just a few times. V gene TRBV24-1 combines with J gene TRBJ2-2; possible D gene TRBD1, 6 bases. The CDR3 covers 15 residues. Trimming took off 3 bases at V and 5 bases at J, with 12 bases between the two ends. Germline CDR1 reads KGHDR; CDR2 reads SFDVKD. The CDR3 nucleotides read TGTGCCACCAGTGATGGGGCGCAGGGGACCGGGGAGCTGTTTTTT. Residues: CATSDGAQGTGELFF.